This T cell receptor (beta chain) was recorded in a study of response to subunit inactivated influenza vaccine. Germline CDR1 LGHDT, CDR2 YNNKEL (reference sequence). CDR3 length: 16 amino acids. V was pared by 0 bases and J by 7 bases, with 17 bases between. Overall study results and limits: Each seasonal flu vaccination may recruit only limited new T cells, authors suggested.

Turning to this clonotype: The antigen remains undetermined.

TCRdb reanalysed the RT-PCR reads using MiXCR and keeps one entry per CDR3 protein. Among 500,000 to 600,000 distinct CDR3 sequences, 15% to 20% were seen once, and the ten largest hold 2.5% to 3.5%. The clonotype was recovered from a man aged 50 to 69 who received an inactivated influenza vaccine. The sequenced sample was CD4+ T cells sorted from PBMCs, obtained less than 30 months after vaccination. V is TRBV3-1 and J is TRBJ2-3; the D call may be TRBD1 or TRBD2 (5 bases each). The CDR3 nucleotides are TGTGCCAGCAGCCAAGATCGCTCGGGACGGAGCTATACGCAGTATTTT. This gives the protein CASSQDRSGRSYTQYF.